The clone carrying this TCR beta chain came up a few times. The target antigen is unknown. This entry comes from a study of T-cell memory formation after mild COVID-19. Turning to the study itself: The two donors had largely donor-specific TCR clusters.

Whole-study results and caveats: CD4+ contracting clones were mainly CM and EM; CD8+ ones, EMRA.

TCRdb re-derived calls from the 5' RACE reads in MiXCR, one entry per CDR3 protein. The sample consists of some 150,000 distinct CDR3 sequences, about 5.5% of them appearing once. The V segment lost 9 bases and the J segment 4 bases; nucleotides outside the gene matches: 4. This CDR3 region has 13 residues. Per germline, CDR1 ENHRY and CDR2 SYGVKD. This sequence was found in an adult woman who had mild COVID-19 (a few samples of this study predate the infection). Cell type and time point are not known. Sequencing was done on a sample of PBMCs or a T cell subset sorted from them (not recorded which). The rearrangement links TRBV10-3 to TRBJ2-1, with 9 bases aligning to TRBD2. The CDR3 nucleotides are TGTGCCATAGCTAGCGGGGATTACAATGAGCAGTTCTTC. Protein: CAIASGDYNEQFF.